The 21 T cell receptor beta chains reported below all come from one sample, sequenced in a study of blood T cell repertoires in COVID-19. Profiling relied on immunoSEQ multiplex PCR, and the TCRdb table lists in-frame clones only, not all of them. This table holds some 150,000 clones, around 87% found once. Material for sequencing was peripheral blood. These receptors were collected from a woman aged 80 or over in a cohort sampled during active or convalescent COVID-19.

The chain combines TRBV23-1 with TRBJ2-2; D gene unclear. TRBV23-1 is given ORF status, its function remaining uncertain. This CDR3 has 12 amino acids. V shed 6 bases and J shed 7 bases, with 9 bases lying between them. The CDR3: CASRGKYGELFF. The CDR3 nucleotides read TGCGCCAGCAGGGGCAAGTACGGGGAGCTGTTTTTT.

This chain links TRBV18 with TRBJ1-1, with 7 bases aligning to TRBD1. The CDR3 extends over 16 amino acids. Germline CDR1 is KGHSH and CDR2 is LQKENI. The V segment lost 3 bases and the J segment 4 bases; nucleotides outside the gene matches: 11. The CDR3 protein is CASSPRTGGEITEAFF. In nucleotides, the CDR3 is TGTGCCAGCTCACCCCGGACAGGCGGGGAGATCACTGAAGCTTTCTTT.

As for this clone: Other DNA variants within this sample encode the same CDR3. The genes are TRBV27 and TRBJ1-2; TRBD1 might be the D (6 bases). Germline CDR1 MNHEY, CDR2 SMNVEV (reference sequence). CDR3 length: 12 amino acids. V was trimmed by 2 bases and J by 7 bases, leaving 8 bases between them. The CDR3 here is CASSLQGSGYTF. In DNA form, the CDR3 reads TGTGCCAGCAGTTTACAGGGGTCTGGCTACACCTTC.

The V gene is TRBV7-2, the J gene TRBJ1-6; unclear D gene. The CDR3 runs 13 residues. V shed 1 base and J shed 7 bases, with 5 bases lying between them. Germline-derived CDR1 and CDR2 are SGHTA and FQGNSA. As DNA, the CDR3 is TGTGCCAGCAGCTTAGAGAGGAATTCACCCCTCCACTTT. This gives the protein CASSLERNSPLHF.

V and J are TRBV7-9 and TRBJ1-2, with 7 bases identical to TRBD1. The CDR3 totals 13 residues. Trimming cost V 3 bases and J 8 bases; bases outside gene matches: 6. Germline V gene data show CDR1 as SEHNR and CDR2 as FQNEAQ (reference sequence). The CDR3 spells CASSLRDSGGYTF. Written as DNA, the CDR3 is TGTGCCAGCAGCTTGAGGGACAGCGGAGGCTACACCTTC. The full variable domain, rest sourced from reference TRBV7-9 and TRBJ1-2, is DTGVSQNPRHKITKRGQNVTFRCDPISEHNRLYWYRQTLGQGPEFLTYFQNEAQLEKSRLLSDRFSAERPKGSFSTLEIQRTEQGDSAMYLCASSLRDSGGYTFGSGTRLTVV.

CDR3 coding DNA: TGTGCCAGCAGGGCAACGTCGGGGGAAAATCAGCCCCAGCATTTT. It codes for CASRATSGENQPQHF. J is TRBJ1-5 and V is TRBV2; D may be TRBD1 (5 bases). Germline V gene sequence: CDR1 SNHLY, CDR2 FYNNEI. V was shortened by 6 bases and J by 4 bases, with 16 bases between the two germline ends. The CDR3 is made up of 15 amino acids.

CDR3 nucleotide sequence: TGCAGCGCCGTGACAGGCCCGAATCAGCCCCAGCATTTT. Encoded protein: CSAVTGPNQPQHF. The chain is built from TRBV29-1 and TRBJ1-5; D is possibly TRBD1 (6 bases). Germline CDR1 and CDR2: SQVTM and ANQGSEA. CDR3 length: 13 amino acids. With 7 bases removed from V and 4 bases from J, the gap between germline ends came to 14 bases.

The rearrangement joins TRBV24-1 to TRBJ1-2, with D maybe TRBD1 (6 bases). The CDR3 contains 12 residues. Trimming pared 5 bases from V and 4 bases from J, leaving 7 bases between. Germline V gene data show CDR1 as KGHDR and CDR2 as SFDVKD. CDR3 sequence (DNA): TGTGCCACCAGTGGGACAGCCTATGGCTACACCTTC. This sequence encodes CATSGTAYGYTF.

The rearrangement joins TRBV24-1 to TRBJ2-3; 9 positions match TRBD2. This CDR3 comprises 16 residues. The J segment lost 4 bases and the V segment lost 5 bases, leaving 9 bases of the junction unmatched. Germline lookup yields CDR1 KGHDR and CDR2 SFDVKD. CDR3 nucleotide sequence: TGTGCCACCAGTGCCCCGGAGGGCGGGAGGGCAGATACGCAGTATTTT. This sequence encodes CATSAPEGGRADTQYF.

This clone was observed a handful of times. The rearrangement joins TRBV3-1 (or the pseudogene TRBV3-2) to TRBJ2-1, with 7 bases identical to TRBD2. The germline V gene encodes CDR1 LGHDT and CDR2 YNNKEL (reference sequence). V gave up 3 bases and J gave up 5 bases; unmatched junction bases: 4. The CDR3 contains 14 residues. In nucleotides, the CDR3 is TGTGCCAGCAGCCAGCGTGGGGGGGACAATGAGCAGTTCTTC. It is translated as CASSQRGGDNEQFF.

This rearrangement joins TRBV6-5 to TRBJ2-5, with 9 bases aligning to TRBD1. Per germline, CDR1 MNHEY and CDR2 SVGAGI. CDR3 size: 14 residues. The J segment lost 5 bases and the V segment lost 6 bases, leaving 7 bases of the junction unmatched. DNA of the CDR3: TGTGCCAGCAGCGACAGGGGGATCCAGGAGACCCAGTACTTC. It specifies CASSDRGIQETQYF.

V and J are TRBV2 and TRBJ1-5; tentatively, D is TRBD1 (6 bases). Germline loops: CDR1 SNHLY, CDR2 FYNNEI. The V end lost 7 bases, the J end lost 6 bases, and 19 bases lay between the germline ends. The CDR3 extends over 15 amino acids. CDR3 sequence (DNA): TGTGCCAGCACCGCGGACAGCCCTTATCTTCAGCCCCAGCATTTT. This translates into CASTADSPYLQPQHF. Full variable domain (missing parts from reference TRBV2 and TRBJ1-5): EPEVTQTPSHQVTQMGQEVILRCVPISNHLYFYWYRQILGQKVEFLVSFYNNEISEKSEIFDDQFSVERPDGSNFTLKIRSTKLEDSAMYFCASTADSPYLQPQHFGDGTRLSIL.

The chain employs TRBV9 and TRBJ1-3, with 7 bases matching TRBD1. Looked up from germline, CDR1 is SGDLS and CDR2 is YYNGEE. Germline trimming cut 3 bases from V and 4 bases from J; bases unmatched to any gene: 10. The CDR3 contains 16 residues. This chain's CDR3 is CASSDPGTVKGNTIYF. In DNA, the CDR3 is TGTGCCAGCAGCGACCCCGGGACAGTCAAAGGAAACACCATATATTTT.

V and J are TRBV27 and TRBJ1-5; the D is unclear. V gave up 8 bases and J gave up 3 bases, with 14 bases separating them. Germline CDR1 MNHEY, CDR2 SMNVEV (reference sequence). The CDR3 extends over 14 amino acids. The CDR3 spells CASGLRKDNQPQHF. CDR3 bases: TGTGCCAGCGGTCTCAGGAAAGACAATCAGCCCCAGCATTTT.

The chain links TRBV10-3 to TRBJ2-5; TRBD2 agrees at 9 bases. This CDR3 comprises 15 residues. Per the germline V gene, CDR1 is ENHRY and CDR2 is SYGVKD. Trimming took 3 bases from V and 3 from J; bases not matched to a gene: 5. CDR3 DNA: TGTGCCATCAGTGATAACAGCGGGGGGAAAGAGACCCAGTACTTC. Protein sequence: CAISDNSGGKETQYF.

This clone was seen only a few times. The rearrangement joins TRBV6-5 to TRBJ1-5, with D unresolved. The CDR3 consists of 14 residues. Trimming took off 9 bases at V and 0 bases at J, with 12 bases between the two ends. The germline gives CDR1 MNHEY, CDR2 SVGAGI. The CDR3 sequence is CASSLAYSNQPQHF. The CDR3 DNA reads TGTGCCAGTTCCCTAGCCTATAGCAATCAGCCCCAGCATTTT.

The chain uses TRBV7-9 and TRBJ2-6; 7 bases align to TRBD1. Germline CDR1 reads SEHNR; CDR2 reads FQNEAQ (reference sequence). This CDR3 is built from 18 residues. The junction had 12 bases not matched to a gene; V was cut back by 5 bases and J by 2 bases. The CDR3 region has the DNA TGTGCCAGCAGCCCCACATGGACAGGAAGCGCTGGGGCCAACGTCCTGACTTTC. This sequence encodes CASSPTWTGSAGANVLTF.

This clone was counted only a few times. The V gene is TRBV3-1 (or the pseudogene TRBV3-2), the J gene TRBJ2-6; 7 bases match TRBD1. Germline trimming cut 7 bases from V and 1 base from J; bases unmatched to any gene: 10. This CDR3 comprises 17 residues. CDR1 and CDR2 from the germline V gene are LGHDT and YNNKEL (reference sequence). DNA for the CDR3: TGTGCCAGCAAGGTCGCTGGGACAGCTTCTGGGGCCAACGTCCTGACTTTC. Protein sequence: CASKVAGTASGANVLTF.

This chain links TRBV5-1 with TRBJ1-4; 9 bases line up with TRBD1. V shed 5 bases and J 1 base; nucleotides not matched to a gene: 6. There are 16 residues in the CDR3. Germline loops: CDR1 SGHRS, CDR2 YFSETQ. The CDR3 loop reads CASRQGAGETNEKLFF. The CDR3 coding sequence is TGCGCCAGCAGACAGGGGGCAGGGGAAACTAATGAAAAACTGTTTTTT.

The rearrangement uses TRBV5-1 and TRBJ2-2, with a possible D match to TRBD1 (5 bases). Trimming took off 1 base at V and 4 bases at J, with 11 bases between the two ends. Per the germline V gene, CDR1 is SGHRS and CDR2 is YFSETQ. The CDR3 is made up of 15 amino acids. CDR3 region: CASSLRGASTGELFF. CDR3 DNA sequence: TGCGCCAGCAGCTTGAGGGGCGCGAGCACCGGGGAGCTGTTTTTT.

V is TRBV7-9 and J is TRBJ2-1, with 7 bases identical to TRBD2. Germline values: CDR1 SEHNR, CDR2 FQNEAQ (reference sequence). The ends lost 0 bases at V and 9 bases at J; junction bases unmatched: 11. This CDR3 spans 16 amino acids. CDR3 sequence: CASSLARSRLAAEQFF. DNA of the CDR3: TGTGCCAGCAGCTTAGCGCGGTCGAGACTAGCTGCTGAGCAGTTCTTC.